This is a list of T cell receptor beta chains from one sample in a study of T-cell reconstitution after alpha-beta-depleted transplantation in children. TCRdb used MiXCR to reprocess the PCR reads, holding one entry per CDR3 protein. The top ten clones hold about 0.79% of a sample with under 850,000 distinct CDR3 sequences, 10% to 15% of them seen once. The material sequenced was PBMCs, taken before TCRalphabeta/CD19-depleted stem cell transplant. These receptors came from a girl aged 2-10 years with congenital amegakaryocytic thrombocytopenia, due to receive a stem cell transplant. The CDR3 runs from the conserved cysteine through the conserved F or W. The order of the fields is J gene, D gene, clone size, V gene, CDR3 protein, CDR3 DNA. A D gene is named only where the DNA matches it firmly. For some rows the clone size is stated as once, few or many, or as a class when expanded; others skip it.

>TRBJ2-1|TRBD2|many|TRBV7-8
CASSRGTSMRNEQFF
TGTGCCAGCAGCAGGGGGACTAGTATGAGGAATGAGCAGTTCTTC
>TRBJ2-7|.|many|TRBV12-3/TRBV12-4
CASSPLGDSYEQYF
TGTGCCAGCAGTCCCTTGGGCGACTCCTACGAGCAGTACTTC
>TRBJ2-7|TRBD2|many|TRBV5-1
CASSPLGASGIEQYF
TGCGCCAGCAGCCCCCTCGGGGCTAGCGGGATCGAGCAGTACTTC
>TRBJ2-3|.|.|TRBV7-8
CASSRGITDTQYF
TGTGCCAGCAGCAGAGGGATCACAGATACGCAGTATTTT
>TRBJ2-1|.|few|TRBV10-2
CASFRIPDNEQFF
TGCGCCAGCTTCAGGATACCAGACAATGAGCAGTTCTTC
>TRBJ2-7|TRBD1|many|TRBV5-1
CASSIFQGAYEQYF
TGCGCCAGCAGCATCTTCCAGGGGGCTTACGAGCAGTACTTC
>TRBJ2-1|TRBD2|many|TRBV20-1
CSAALAGSYNEQFF
TGCAGTGCTGCCCTAGCGGGCAGTTACAATGAGCAGTTCTTC
>TRBJ2-6|.|few|TRBV5-1
CASRPRPAGANVLTF
TGCGCCAGCAGACCCAGGCCGGCTGGGGCCAACGTCCTGACTTTC
>TRBJ2-1|.|many|TRBV6-5
CASSYGRQYNEQFF
TGTGCCAGCAGTTACGGTCGACAATACAATGAGCAGTTCTTC
>TRBJ2-7|.|few|TRBV12-3/TRBV12-4
CASSPTLRIYEQYF
TGTGCCAGCAGTCCGACACTTAGGATCTACGAGCAGTACTTC